The 27 T cell receptor beta chains below were found in one sample sequenced in a study of control samples from healthy donors and cancer patients. Sequenced by immunoSEQ multiplex PCR; TCRdb stores in-frame clones only, minus some. The sample records under 85,000 clones, roughly 93% being singletons. The sequenced sample consisted of PBMCs. The receptors stem from a woman aged 40 to 49 with lung cancer.

This chain connects TRBV6-1 to TRBJ1-3; no clear D gene. Trimming left V 4 bases short and J 0 bases short, with 13 bases between. Germline V gives CDR1 MNHNS, CDR2 SASEGT. There are 16 residues in the CDR3. CDR3 DNA: TGTGCCAGCAGTGCTATCCTTCTTAGCTCTGGAAACACCATATATTTT. It translates to CASSAILLSSGNTIYF.

This chain connects TRBV3-1 (or the pseudogene TRBV3-2) to TRBJ1-2, with a tentative D call TRBD1 (5 bases). The CDR3 contains 14 residues. V lost 6 bases, J lost 2 bases, and 13 bases lay in between. CDR1 is LGHDT, CDR2 YNNKEL, per germline (reference sequence). The CDR3 nucleotides read TGTGCCAGCAGTTGGTCGGGGGGAAACTATGGCTACACCTTC. Its protein is CASSWSGGNYGYTF.

This chain joins TRBV21-1 and TRBJ1-1; the D call in the table, TRBD1, was not verified against the DNA. TRBV21-1 is shown as a pseudogene. CDR3 length: 14 residues. CDR3 sequence reads: CASILQEMNTEAFF. The CDR3 DNA reads TGTGCCAGCATCTTACAGGAGATGAACACTGAAGCTTTCTTT.

The V and J genes are TRBV7-6 and TRBJ2-7, with D possibly being TRBD1 (6 bases). V was cut by 4 bases and J by 4 bases, with 11 bases left in between. The CDR3 runs to 13 residues. CDR1 SGHVS and CDR2 FNYEAQ come from the germline V gene. The chain's CDR3 is CASSYRDTYEQYF. The CDR3 region has the DNA TGTGCCAGCAGCTACCGGGACACTTACGAGCAGTACTTC.

This chain connects TRBV24-1 to TRBJ1-1, with 7 nucleotides matching TRBD1. The CDR3 covers 12 residues. Germline V gene lookup returns CDR1 KGHDR and CDR2 SFDVKD. With V trimmed by 5 bases and J by 8 bases, 4 bases remained unmatched. CDR3 residues: CATSGPQGEAFF. CDR3 nucleotides: TGTGCCACCAGTGGGCCACAGGGGGAAGCTTTCTTT.

A few counts support this clone. CDR3 sequence reads: CASLTGYNEQFF. CDR3 sequence (DNA): TGTGCCAGTCTAACAGGGTACAATGAGCAGTTCTTC. This chain connects TRBV28 to TRBJ2-1, with a possible D match to TRBD1 (6 bases). V was trimmed by 9 bases and J by 4 bases, leaving 10 bases between them. The CDR3 is made up of 12 amino acids. Germline values: CDR1 MDHEN, CDR2 SYDVKM.

V gene TRBV5-1 combines with J gene TRBJ2-6; D is ambiguous. The V end was cut by 0 bases, the J end by 1 base, with 11 bases between. Germline-derived CDR1 and CDR2 are SGHRS and YFSETQ. The CDR3 totals 17 residues. The CDR3 loop reads CASSLGRTTSGANVLTF. The CDR3, as DNA: TGCGCCAGCAGCTTGGGGAGAACGACTTCTGGGGCCAACGTCCTGACTTTC.

CDR3 in amino acids: CASSSTRQLGYNEQFF. In DNA, the CDR3 is TGTGCCAGCTCCAGTACTCGGCAGTTGGGGTACAATGAGCAGTTCTTC. The chain employs TRBV18 and TRBJ2-1; D unclear. This CDR3 region has 16 residues. Between the trimmed V and J ends, which lost 6 bases and 4 bases, there was a span of 19 bases. In germline, CDR1 is KGHSH, CDR2 LQKENI.

This clone was seen once. The gene calls are TRBV5-1 and TRBJ2-1; 10 bases line up with TRBD1. V shed 0 bases, J shed 10 bases, and the junction held 13 bases outside the gene matches. Germline V lookup: CDR1 SGHRS, CDR2 YFSETQ. The CDR3 has 17 amino acids. The CDR3 region is CASSLEWGTGASHEQFF. As DNA, the CDR3 is TGCGCCAGCAGCTTGGAATGGGGGACAGGGGCATCGCACGAGCAGTTCTTC.

J is TRBJ2-2 and V is TRBV24-1, with TRBD1 matching over 9 bases. V was pared by 8 bases and J by 3 bases, with 6 bases of the junction left unmatched. Germline V gene data show CDR1 as KGHDR and CDR2 as SFDVKD. CDR3 length: 15 residues. This CDR3 is CATTGQGRDTGELFF. The CDR3 bases are TGTGCCACCACAGGACAGGGGCGGGACACCGGGGAGCTGTTTTTT.

V and J are TRBV21-1 and TRBJ1-2. TRBV21-1 is marked as a pseudogene. CDR3 length: 13 amino acids. The CDR3, as DNA: TGTGCCAGCAGCAAAGGAGGGGTTGGAGGGTACACCTTC. As protein: CASSKGGVGGYTF.

The chain recombines TRBV5-1 with TRBJ2-7; D may match TRBD1 or TRBD2 (6 bases each). The CDR3 is 15 amino acids. Germline values: CDR1 SGHRS, CDR2 YFSETQ. V gave up 4 bases and J gave up 5 bases, with 19 bases separating them. CDR3 in amino acids: CASSLVLGGNNEQYF. CDR3 DNA: TGCGCCAGCAGCCTGGTACTAGGGGGGAACAACGAGCAGTACTTC.

V and J are TRBV19 and TRBJ2-2, with TRBD1 as a possible D gene (6 bases). The CDR3 is 15 residues long. Trimming stripped 6 bases from V and 0 bases from J, with 11 bases between. Germline V CDR1 and CDR2: LNHDA, SQIVND (reference sequence). CDR3: CASRQGPSNTGELFF. The DNA for the CDR3 is TGTGCCAGTAGGCAGGGGCCCTCGAACACCGGGGAGCTGTTTTTT.

The J gene is TRBJ2-1, the V gene TRBV19, with 8 bases fitting TRBD2. Per the germline V gene, CDR1 is LNHDA and CDR2 is SQIVND (reference sequence). Trimming at V came to 6 bases and at J to 7 bases, leaving 8 bases not matched to a gene. CDR3 length: 14 amino acids. The CDR3 region has the DNA TGTGCCAGTAGAGACCGGGGGGGCCGGAATGAGCAGTTCTTC. Translating gives CASRDRGGRNEQFF.

The V and J genes are TRBV3-1 (or the pseudogene TRBV3-2) and TRBJ1-2; TRBD1 is a possible D gene (6 bases). The CDR3 is 13 residues long. V was cut by 1 base and J by 7 bases, with 10 bases left in between. CDR1 is LGHDT, CDR2 YNNKEL, per germline (reference sequence). CDR3 DNA sequence: TGTGCCAGCAGCCAAGTAGAGGGGGGTGGCTACACCTTC. Its protein is CASSQVEGGGYTF.

This chain uses TRBV3-1 (or the pseudogene TRBV3-2) with TRBJ1-4; 10 bases match TRBD1. Germline CDR1 and CDR2: LGHDT and YNNKEL (reference sequence). CDR3 size: 17 residues. After removal of 4 bases from V and 0 bases from J, the junction contained 5 bases not matched to a gene. The CDR3, as DNA: TGTGCCAGCAGCCCGCCGGGGACAGGGGCAACTAATGAAAAACTGTTTTTT. This gives the protein CASSPPGTGATNEKLFF.

The V gene is TRBV29-1, the J gene TRBJ2-1; TRBD2 might be the D (6 bases). The CDR3 runs 14 residues. V lost 4 bases and J 8 bases, leaving 18 bases between the germline ends. Germline CDR1 and CDR2: SQVTM and ANQGSEA. The CDR3, as DNA: TGCAGCGTTGTAAGATGGGAGGTAGCCGATGAGCAGTTCTTC. Its translation is CSVVRWEVADEQFF.

This chain joins TRBV9 and TRBJ1-5; 7 bases agree with TRBD1. The CDR3 spans 17 residues. The V gene's germline CDR1 is SGDLS and CDR2 YYNGEE. With 4 bases clipped from V and 0 bases from J, the junction kept 10 bases outside the gene matches. As DNA, the CDR3 is TGTGCCAGCAGCCTCCACCCAGGGGGGGATAGCAATCAGCCCCAGCATTTT. Amino acids: CASSLHPGGDSNQPQHF.

The chain links TRBV2 to TRBJ1-1; unclear D gene. CDR1 and CDR2 (germline): SNHLY, FYNNEI. V gave up 5 bases and J gave up 5 bases, with 30 bases separating them. This CDR3 comprises 19 residues. CDR3 in DNA: TGTGCCAGCAGTTGGACCCTCGGAGCGACGATGGCTCAGTCGACTGAAGCTTTCTTT. Its translation: CASSWTLGATMAQSTEAFF.

The chain is built from TRBV4-2 and TRBJ2-1, with D possibly being TRBD1 (6 bases). Germline V gives CDR1 LGHNA, CDR2 YNFKEQ. The CDR3 is 16 residues long. The germline V and J ends were trimmed by 1 base and 0 bases, with 10 bases remaining between them. CDR3 region: CASSQALGGSYNEQFF. The CDR3 DNA sequence: TGTGCCAGCAGCCAAGCTCTAGGGGGCTCCTACAATGAGCAGTTCTTC.

The chain combines TRBV3-1 (or the pseudogene TRBV3-2) with TRBJ1-2; 12 nucleotides agree with TRBD1. Trimming removed 6 bases from V and 8 bases from J; junction bases left unmatched: 13. Per the germline V gene, CDR1 is LGHDT and CDR2 is YNNKEL (reference sequence). CDR3 length equals 16 residues. The CDR3 sequence: CASSETGTGGAEGYTF. In DNA, the CDR3 is TGTGCCAGCAGTGAAACCGGGACAGGGGGCGCGGAAGGCTACACCTTC.

This chain uses TRBV6-5 with TRBJ2-5, with TRBD2 matching 10 bases. The V segment lost 4 bases and the J segment 2 bases; nucleotides outside the gene matches: 1. The CDR3 has 14 residues. Germline CDR1 is MNHEY and CDR2 is SVGAGI. The CDR3 loop reads CASSWTSGQETQYF. The CDR3 DNA follows: TGTGCCAGCAGTTGGACTAGCGGACAAGAGACCCAGTACTTC.

This clone occurred once. The chain has TRBV5-1 and TRBJ1-2; possibly TRBD1 for D (5 bases). The CDR3 length is 15 residues. V lost 4 bases, J lost 7 bases, and 20 bases lay in between. Germline CDR1 reads SGHRS; CDR2 reads YFSETQ. The CDR3 loop reads CASSQQTAGTSGYTF. DNA for the CDR3: TGCGCCAGCAGCCAACAGACCGCCGGGACGTCTGGCTACACCTTC. The full variable domain, its missing parts supplied by reference TRBV5-1 and TRBJ1-2, is KAGVTQTPRYLIKTRGQQVTLSCSPISGHRSVSWYQQTPGQGLQFLFEYFSETQRNKGNFPGRFSGRQFSNSRSEMNVSTLELGDSALYLCASSQQTAGTSGYTFGSGTRLTVV.

The chain couples TRBV15 to TRBJ1-2, with D possibly being TRBD1 (5 bases). The CDR3 sequence is 17 residues long. V lost 4 bases to trimming and J lost 4 bases, with 22 bases between them. CDR1 and CDR2 from the germline V gene are LNHNV and YYDKDF (reference sequence). DNA for the CDR3: TGTGCCACCAGCACGGCCTTTTCGTCGGGGCCATCCTATGGCTACACCTTC. This encodes CATSTAFSSGPSYGYTF.

The rearrangement joins TRBV30 to TRBJ2-7; the D is unclear. CDR1 and CDR2 from the germline V gene are GTSNPN and SVGIG (reference sequence). The CDR3 runs 14 residues. V lost 0 bases and J 2 bases, leaving 11 bases between the germline ends. For the CDR3, the DNA is TGTGCCTGGAGTGTGTCTCCCGGACCCTACGAGCAGTACTTC. Translating it yields CAWSVSPGPYEQYF.

The chain joins TRBV11-2 to TRBJ1-1, with a possible D match to TRBD1 (6 bases). Germline V gene sequence: CDR1 SGHAT, CDR2 FQNNGV. The length of the CDR3 is 13 residues. The V end lost 3 bases, the J end lost 7 bases, and 12 bases lay between the germline ends. For the CDR3, the DNA is TGTGCCAGCAGCTTCACAGGGAAGGATGAAGCTTTCTTT. Translating it yields CASSFTGKDEAFF.

V usage is TRBV7-8 and J usage is TRBJ2-4, with 11 bases lining up with TRBD2. Per the germline V gene, CDR1 is SGHVS and CDR2 is FQNEAQ. The CDR3 covers 14 residues. V dropped 5 bases and J dropped 8; count of bases not matched to a gene: 5. CDR3 sequence: CASSITSGGYIQYF. In DNA, the CDR3 is TGTGCCAGCAGCATTACTAGCGGGGGATACATTCAGTACTTC.